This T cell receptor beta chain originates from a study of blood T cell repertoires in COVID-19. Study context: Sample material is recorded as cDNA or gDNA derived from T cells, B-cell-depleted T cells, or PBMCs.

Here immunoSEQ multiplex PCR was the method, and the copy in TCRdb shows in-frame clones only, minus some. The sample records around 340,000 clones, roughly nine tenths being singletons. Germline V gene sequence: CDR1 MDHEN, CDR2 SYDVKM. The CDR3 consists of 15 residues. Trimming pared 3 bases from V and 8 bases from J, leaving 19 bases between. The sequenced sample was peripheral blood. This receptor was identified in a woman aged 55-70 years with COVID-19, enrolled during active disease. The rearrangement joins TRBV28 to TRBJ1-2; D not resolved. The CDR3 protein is CASSLSFVPLEGYTF. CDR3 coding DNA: TGTGCCAGCAGTTTGTCGTTTGTGCCCTTAGAAGGCTACACCTTC.